The T cell receptor (beta chain) described here comes from a study of T cell repertoires in cytomegalovirus infection. Study-wide background: Public TCR beta signatures provided an indication of both CMV infection and a matching HLA type. Whole-study results and caveats: Using cumulative public TCR beta family frequency, the authors identified those who carried CMV together with the relevant HLA. Dominating the ex vivo response were HLA-C-restricted CMV-specific TCR beta clonotypes.

Only a few counts were recorded for this clonotype. The antigen remains unidentified. In TCRdb, the reads were re-called with MiXCR into one record per CDR3 protein. This table has about 360,000 distinct CDR3 sequences, around 18% appearing once. The sequence was collected from a human donor in good health (CMV status not recorded). Some clones in this sample may be carry-over from other donors' samples. The source material was PBMCs.

The CDR3 DNA is TGTGCCAGTGACACTGAAGCTTTCTTT. Protein product: CASDTEAFF. The rearrangement uses TRBV19 and TRBJ1-1; D gene unclear. The V end was cut by 8 bases, the J end by 3 bases, with 1 base between. The CDR3 covers 9 residues. Germline values: CDR1 LNHDA, CDR2 SQIVND (reference sequence).